The source of this TCR beta chain is a study of glioma-infiltrating T cells after dendritic cell vaccination. In the study overall: Autologous tumor lysate-pulsed dendritic cell vaccination was given between the early 2000s and the early 2010s.

Points on this clone: No antigen is known for it.

Amplification used 60 V beta primers and 13 J beta primers. Only in-frame clones appear in the TCRdb table, and some are missing; sequencing was by immunoSEQ multiplex PCR. The sample consists of about 90,000 clones, over 75% of them appearing once. Findings of the study overall: Higher pretreatment TIL content predicted longer progression-free time and survival.

Germline assignment: CDR1 SGHAT and CDR2 FQNNGV. The V segment lost 1 base and the J segment 4 bases; nucleotides outside the gene matches: 6. CDR3 length equals 15 residues. The rearrangement uses TRBV11-2 and TRBJ2-7; TRBD1 matches 8 bases. The receptor's source is a human donor with glioblastoma. The input for sequencing was blood, taken before dendritic cell vaccination. CDR3 loop: CASSLAGTGGYEQYF. DNA of the CDR3: TGTGCCAGCAGCTTAGCCGGGACAGGAGGTTACGAGCAGTACTTC.